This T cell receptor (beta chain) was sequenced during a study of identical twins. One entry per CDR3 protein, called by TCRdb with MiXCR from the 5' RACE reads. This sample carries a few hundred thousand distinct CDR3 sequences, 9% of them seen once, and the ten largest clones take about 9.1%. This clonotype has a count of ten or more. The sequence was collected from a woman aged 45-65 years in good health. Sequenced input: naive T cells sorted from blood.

The DNA of the CDR3 is TGTGCCAGCAGCGGACTAGAAGATGAGCAGTTCTTC. Translating it yields CASSGLEDEQFF. The chain joins TRBV12-3 or TRBV12-4 to TRBJ2-1, with 7 bases matching TRBD2. V was pared by 6 bases and J by 8 bases, with 4 bases of the junction left unmatched. The CDR3 has 12 residues.